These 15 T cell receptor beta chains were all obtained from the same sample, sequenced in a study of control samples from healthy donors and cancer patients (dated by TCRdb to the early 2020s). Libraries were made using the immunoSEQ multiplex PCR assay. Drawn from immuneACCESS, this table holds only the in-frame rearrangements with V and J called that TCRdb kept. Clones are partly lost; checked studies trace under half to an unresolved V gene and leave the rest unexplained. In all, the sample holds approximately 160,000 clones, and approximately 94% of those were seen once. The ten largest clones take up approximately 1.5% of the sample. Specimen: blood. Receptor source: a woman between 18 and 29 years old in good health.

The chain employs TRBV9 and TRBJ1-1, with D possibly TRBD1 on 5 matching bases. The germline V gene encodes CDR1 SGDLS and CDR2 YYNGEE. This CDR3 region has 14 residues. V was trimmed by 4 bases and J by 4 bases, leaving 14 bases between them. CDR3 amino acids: CASSRSTGPTEAFF. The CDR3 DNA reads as TGTGCCAGCAGCCGTAGCACGGGGCCCACTGAAGCTTTCTTT.

The CDR3 bases are TGTGCCATCAGTGATTCCGGGACAGACTTTAATTCACCCCTCCACTTT. Its protein product is CAISDSGTDFNSPLHF. This sequence joins TRBV10-3 and TRBJ1-6; TRBD1 aligns across 7 bases. CDR3 length: 16 residues. Germline V CDR1 and CDR2: ENHRY, SYGVKD. Trimming cost V 3 bases and J 6 bases; bases outside gene matches: 8.

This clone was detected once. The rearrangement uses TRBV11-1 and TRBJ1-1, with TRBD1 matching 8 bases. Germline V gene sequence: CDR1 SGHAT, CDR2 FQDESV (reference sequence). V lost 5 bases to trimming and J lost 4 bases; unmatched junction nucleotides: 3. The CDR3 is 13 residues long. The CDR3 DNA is TGTGCCAGCAGCCTCGACAGGGGCACTGAAGCTTTCTTT. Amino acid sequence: CASSLDRGTEAFF.

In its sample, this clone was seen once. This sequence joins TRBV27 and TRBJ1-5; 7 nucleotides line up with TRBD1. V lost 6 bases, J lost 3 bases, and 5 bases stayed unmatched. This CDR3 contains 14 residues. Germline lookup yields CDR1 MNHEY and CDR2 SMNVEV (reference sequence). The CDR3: CASRLGQYNQPQHF. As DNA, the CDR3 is TGTGCCAGCAGACTGGGACAGTACAATCAGCCCCAGCATTTT.

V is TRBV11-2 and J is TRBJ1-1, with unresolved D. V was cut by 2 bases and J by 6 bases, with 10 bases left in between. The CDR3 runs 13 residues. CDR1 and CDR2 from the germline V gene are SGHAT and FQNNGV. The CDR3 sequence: CASSLTSGAEAFF. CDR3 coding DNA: TGTGCCAGCAGCTTAACCTCCGGGGCTGAAGCTTTCTTT.

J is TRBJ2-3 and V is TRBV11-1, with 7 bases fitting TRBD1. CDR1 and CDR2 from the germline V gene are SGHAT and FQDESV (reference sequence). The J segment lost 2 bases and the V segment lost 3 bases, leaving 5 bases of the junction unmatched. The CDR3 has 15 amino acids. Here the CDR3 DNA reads TGTGCCAGCAGCTTCTACAGGGGAACCACAGATACGCAGTATTTT. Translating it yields CASSFYRGTTDTQYF.

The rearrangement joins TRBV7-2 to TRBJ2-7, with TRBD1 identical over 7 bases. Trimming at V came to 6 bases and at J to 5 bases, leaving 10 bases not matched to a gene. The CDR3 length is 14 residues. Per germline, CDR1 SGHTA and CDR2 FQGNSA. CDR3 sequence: CASSPSYRGNEQYF. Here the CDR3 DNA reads TGTGCCAGCAGTCCAAGTTACAGGGGCAACGAGCAGTACTTC.

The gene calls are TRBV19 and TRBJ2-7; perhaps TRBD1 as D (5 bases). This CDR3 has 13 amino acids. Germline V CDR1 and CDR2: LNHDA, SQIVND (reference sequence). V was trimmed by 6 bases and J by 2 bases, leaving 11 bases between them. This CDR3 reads CASRNAGTYEQYF. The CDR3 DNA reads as TGTGCCAGTAGGAACGCAGGGACCTACGAGCAGTACTTC.

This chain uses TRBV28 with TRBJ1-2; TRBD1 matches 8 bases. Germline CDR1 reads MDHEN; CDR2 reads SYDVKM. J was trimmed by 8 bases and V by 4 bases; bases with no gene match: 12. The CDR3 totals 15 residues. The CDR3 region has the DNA TGTGCCAGCAGTTCCGGTCGACAGGGGAGTTTCGGCTACACCTTC. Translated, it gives CASSSGRQGSFGYTF.

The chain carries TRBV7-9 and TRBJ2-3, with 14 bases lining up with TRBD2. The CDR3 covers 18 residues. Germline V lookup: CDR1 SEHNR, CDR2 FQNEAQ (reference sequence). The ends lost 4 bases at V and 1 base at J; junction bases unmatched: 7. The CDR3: CASSSGLAGGKGTDTQYF. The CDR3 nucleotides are TGTGCCAGCAGCTCCGGACTAGCGGGAGGAAAGGGCACAGATACGCAGTATTTT.

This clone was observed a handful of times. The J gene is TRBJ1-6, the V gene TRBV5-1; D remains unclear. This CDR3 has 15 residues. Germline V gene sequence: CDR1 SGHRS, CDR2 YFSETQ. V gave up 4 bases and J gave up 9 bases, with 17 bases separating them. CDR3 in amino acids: CASSAASDLGSPLHF. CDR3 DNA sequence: TGCGCCAGCAGCGCTGCCAGTGATTTAGGTTCACCCCTCCACTTT. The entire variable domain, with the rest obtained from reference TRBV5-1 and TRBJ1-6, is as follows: KAGVTQTPRYLIKTRGQQVTLSCSPISGHRSVSWYQQTPGQGLQFLFEYFSETQRNKGNFPGRFSGRQFSNSRSEMNVSTLELGDSALYLCASSAASDLGSPLHFGNGTRLTVT.

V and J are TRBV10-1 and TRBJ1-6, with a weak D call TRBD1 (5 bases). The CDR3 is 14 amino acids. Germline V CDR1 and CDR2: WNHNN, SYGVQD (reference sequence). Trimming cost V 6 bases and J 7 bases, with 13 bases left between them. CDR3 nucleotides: TGCGCCAGCAGGGCAGAAGGGGAGAATTCACCCCTCCACTTT. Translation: CASRAEGENSPLHF.

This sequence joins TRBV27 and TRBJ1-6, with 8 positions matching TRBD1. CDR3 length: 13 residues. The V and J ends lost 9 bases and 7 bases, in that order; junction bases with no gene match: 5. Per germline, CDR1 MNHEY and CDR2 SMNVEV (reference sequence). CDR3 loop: CASHGQGNSPLHF. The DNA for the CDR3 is TGTGCCAGTCATGGACAGGGCAATTCACCCCTCCACTTT.

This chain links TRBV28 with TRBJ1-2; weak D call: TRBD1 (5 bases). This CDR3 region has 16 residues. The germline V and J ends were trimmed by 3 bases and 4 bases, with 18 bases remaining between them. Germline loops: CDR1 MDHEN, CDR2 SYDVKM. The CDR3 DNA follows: TGTGCCAGCAGTTTGCCTTTGGTCTTGGGGGGCTATGGCTACACCTTC. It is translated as CASSLPLVLGGYGYTF.

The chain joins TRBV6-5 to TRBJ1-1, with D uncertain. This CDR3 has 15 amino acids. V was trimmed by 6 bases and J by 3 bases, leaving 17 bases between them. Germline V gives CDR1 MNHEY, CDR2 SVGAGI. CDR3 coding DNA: TGTGCCAGCAGCCGAAGCAGACGGAGCGACACTGAAGCTTTCTTT. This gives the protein CASSRSRRSDTEAFF.